These 6 T cell receptor beta chains came from one sample sequenced in a study of blood T cell repertoires in COVID-19. Profiling relied on immunoSEQ multiplex PCR, and the TCRdb table lists in-frame clones only, not all of them. In the table there are over 150,000 clones, around 84% of which are singletons. Sequenced material: peripheral blood. These receptors all come from a man in his 60s with COVID-19, enrolled during active disease.

This chain uses TRBV24-1 with TRBJ2-1, with 7 bases fitting TRBD2. Germline values: CDR1 KGHDR, CDR2 SFDVKD. The V gene end was trimmed by 0 bases and the J gene end by 8 bases; junction bases not matched to a gene: 3. The CDR3 sequence is 14 residues long. The CDR3, as DNA: TGTGCCACCAGTGATTTGCGACGGGAGGATGAGCAGTTCTTC. This gives the protein CATSDLRREDEQFF.

The rearrangement links TRBV6-2 or TRBV6-3 to TRBJ2-7; 10 bases align to TRBD2. Looked up from germline, CDR1 is MNHEY and CDR2 is SVGEGT. CDR3 size: 17 residues. The V and J ends lost 0 bases and 3 bases, in that order; junction bases with no gene match: 8. The DNA of the CDR3 is TGTGCCAGCAGTTACTCGAGCAGAGCGGGGGGGCTCTACGAGCAGTACTTC. Protein: CASSYSSRAGGLYEQYF.

V is TRBV7-8 and J is TRBJ2-3, with D possibly matching TRBD1 (5 bases). V lost 1 base to trimming and J lost 1 base, with 12 bases between them. The CDR3 contains 16 residues. Germline V gene lookup returns CDR1 SGHVS and CDR2 FQNEAQ. In DNA form, the CDR3 reads TGTGCCAGCAGCTTAGAGCAGGGATCGGGCACAGATACGCAGTATTTT. As protein: CASSLEQGSGTDTQYF.

The chain uses TRBV15 and TRBJ2-1; 7 bases fit TRBD1. The CDR3 totals 17 residues. Germline V lookup: CDR1 LNHNV, CDR2 YYDKDF (reference sequence). Trimming at V came to 1 base and at J to 2 bases, leaving 8 bases not matched to a gene. In DNA, the CDR3 is TGTGCCACCAGCAGAGCCCCCGGGACAGTAACCTACAATGAGCAGTTCTTC. Translated, it gives CATSRAPGTVTYNEQFF.

This chain connects TRBV29-1 to TRBJ2-5, with D hard to call. Trimming removed 4 bases at V and 1 base at J, with 13 bases between. The germline V gene has CDR1 SQVTM and CDR2 ANQGSEA. The CDR3 has 14 amino acids. The DNA for the CDR3 is TGCAGCGTTGTGATCTACAGAGCCCAAGAGACCCAGTACTTC. This codes for CSVVIYRAQETQYF.

J is TRBJ1-4 and V is TRBV12-3 or TRBV12-4, with D possibly matching TRBD1 (6 bases). Trimming pared 5 bases from V and 7 bases from J, leaving 11 bases between. There are 13 residues in the CDR3. DNA of the CDR3: TGTGCCAGCAGTAACAGGGAGGGTGAAAAACTGTTTTTT. Its translation: CASSNREGEKLFF.